The following is a T cell receptor (beta chain) sequence with its context. This sample also contains other DNA sequences that code for the same CDR3. The record originates from a study of control samples from healthy donors and cancer patients. Clones were sequenced by immunoSEQ multiplex PCR, and TCRdb holds only the in-frame ones, with some missing. The data show around 100,000 clones, almost 90% seen once. Trimming cost V 3 bases and J 2 bases, with 11 bases left between them. This CDR3 region has 15 residues. Germline CDR1 reads SNHLY; CDR2 reads FYNNEI. The specimen sequenced was blood. This TCR derives from a man aged 30-40 years in good health. The V gene is TRBV2, the J gene TRBJ2-1; weak D call: TRBD1 (5 bases). CDR3: CASSEGRATYNEQFF. CDR3 coding DNA: TGTGCCAGCAGTGAGGGCAGGGCAACCTACAATGAGCAGTTCTTC.